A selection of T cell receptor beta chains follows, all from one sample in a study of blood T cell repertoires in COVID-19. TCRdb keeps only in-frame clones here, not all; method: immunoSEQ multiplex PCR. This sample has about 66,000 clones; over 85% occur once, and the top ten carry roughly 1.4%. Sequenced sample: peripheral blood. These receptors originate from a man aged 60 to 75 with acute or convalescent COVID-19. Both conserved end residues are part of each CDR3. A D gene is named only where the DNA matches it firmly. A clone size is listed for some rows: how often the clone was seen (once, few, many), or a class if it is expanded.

DNA: TGTGCCAGCAGCAAAGGAGACAGGGAGGATCAGCCCCAGCATTTT
CDR3: CASSKGDREDQPQHF
D: NA
J: TRBJ1-5
V: TRBV21-1
size: NA

DNA: TGCGCCAGCAGCCGAGACAGGGCTTACAATGAGCAGTTCTTC
CDR3: CASSRDRAYNEQFF
D: TRBD1
J: TRBJ2-1
V: TRBV5-1
size: NA

DNA: TGTGCCAGCAGCCAACCGGGACATCCCCTCTTC
CDR3: CASSQPGHPLF
D: NA
J: TRBJ1-2
V: TRBV7-9
size: NA

DNA: TGCGCCAGCAGCTCCAGAGGGACAGAGGCAACCAATGAGCAGTTCTTC
CDR3: CASSSRGTEATNEQFF
D: TRBD1
J: TRBJ2-1
V: TRBV5-1
size: NA

DNA: TGTGCCAGCTCACCGCCTGGACAGGGGGGGTACCAGCCCCAGCATTTT
CDR3: CASSPPGQGGYQPQHF
D: TRBD1
J: TRBJ1-5
V: TRBV18
size: NA

DNA: TGCAGTGCTAGTGTACGCCAGTATGGCTACACCTTC
CDR3: CSASVRQYGYTF
D: NA
J: TRBJ1-2
V: TRBV20-1
size: NA

DNA: TGTGCCAGCAGCCAAGTAAGGACAGTCACTGAAGCTTTCTTT
CDR3: CASSQVRTVTEAFF
D: NA
J: TRBJ1-1
V: TRBV3-1/TRBV3-2
size: NA

DNA: TGTGCCTGTGGGGCAGGGGAGTACTATGGCTACACCTTC
CDR3: CACGAGEYYGYTF
D: NA
J: TRBJ1-2
V: TRBV2
size: NA

DNA: TGTGCCAGCAGTGTAACGGGGGGCCTCTACGAGCAGTACTTC
CDR3: CASSVTGGLYEQYF
D: NA
J: TRBJ2-7
V: TRBV2
size: NA

DNA: TGTGCCAGCCGAGCGCAAGCTAACTATGGCTACACCTTC
CDR3: CASRAQANYGYTF
D: NA
J: TRBJ1-2
V: TRBV6-5
size: NA

DNA: TGCGCCAGCAGCTTGGTGCCGGGGGAACGGGGCTATGGCTACACCTTC
CDR3: CASSLVPGERGYGYTF
D: NA
J: TRBJ1-2
V: TRBV5-1
size: NA

DNA: TGTGCCAGCAGCCTTTTAGCGGGGGATGAGACCCAGTACTTC
CDR3: CASSLLAGDETQYF
D: TRBD2
J: TRBJ2-5
V: TRBV14
size: NA

DNA: TGTGCCAGCAAAAAGGAGGGGACTAACTATGGCTACACCTTC
CDR3: CASKKEGTNYGYTF
D: NA
J: TRBJ1-2
V: TRBV3-1/TRBV3-2
size: NA

DNA: TGCAGTGCTAGCCTTCGAAACACCATATATTTT
CDR3: CSASLRNTIYF
D: NA
J: TRBJ1-3
V: TRBV20-1
size: NA

DNA: TGCGCCAGCAGCTTGGCCCACAGGGGGCAGTCGGCTGGGGCCAACGTCCTGACTTTC
CDR3: CASSLAHRGQSAGANVLTF
D: TRBD1
J: TRBJ2-6
V: TRBV5-1
size: few

DNA: TGTGCCAGCAGCTCGCTAACAGGGCCGTATGGCTACACCTTC
CDR3: CASSSLTGPYGYTF
D: NA
J: TRBJ1-2
V: TRBV7-9
size: NA

DNA: TGTGCTAGTGGTTTCCACGCCCTGACAGGAACTTACTATGGCTACACCTTC
CDR3: CASGFHALTGTYYGYTF
D: NA
J: TRBJ1-2
V: TRBV12-5
size: NA

DNA: TGTGCCAGCAGTTTAAGGTCTAGCGGCTCCTACGAGCAGTACTTC
CDR3: CASSLRSSGSYEQYF
D: TRBD2
J: TRBJ2-7
V: TRBV27
size: NA

DNA: TGTGCCAGCACTAAAGGACAGCTTGCGGGCTACACCTTC
CDR3: CASTKGQLAGYTF
D: NA
J: TRBJ1-2
V: TRBV6-5
size: NA

DNA: TGCGCCAGCAGCCTACCGACTATCTCAGCCAAAAACATTCAGTACTTC
CDR3: CASSLPTISAKNIQYF
D: NA
J: TRBJ2-4
V: TRBV5-1
size: NA

DNA: TGTGCCAGCAGCCGAAGGGGTTTCGGAAACACCATATATTTT
CDR3: CASSRRGFGNTIYF
D: NA
J: TRBJ1-3
V: TRBV5-8
size: NA

DNA: TGTGCCATCAGACCCTCAGGGCAGGGTTCACCCCTCCACTTT
CDR3: CAIRPSGQGSPLHF
D: NA
J: TRBJ1-6
V: TRBV10-3
size: NA

DNA: TGTGCCAGCAGCGAAACTAGCGGGGGGATGAGAACCGGGGAGCTGTTTTTT
CDR3: CASSETSGGMRTGELFF
D: TRBD2
J: TRBJ2-2
V: TRBV2
size: NA

DNA: TGTGCCACCAGTACCCGGGGAGCAGAAGAGACCCAGTACTTC
CDR3: CATSTRGAEETQYF
D: NA
J: TRBJ2-5
V: TRBV24-1
size: NA

DNA: TGTGCCAGCAGCTTTTTGAGCTCTGGGGCCAACGTCCTGACTTTC
CDR3: CASSFLSSGANVLTF
D: NA
J: TRBJ2-6
V: TRBV7-9
size: NA

DNA: TGTGCCAGCAGCCAACGACAGGGTCGGAATAGCGGTGAAGCTTTCTTT
CDR3: CASSQRQGRNSGEAFF
D: TRBD1
J: TRBJ1-1
V: TRBV14
size: NA

DNA: TGTGCCAGCAGCCGATCAGGGGGGATTCGATCTGGGGCCAACGTCCTGACTTTC
CDR3: CASSRSGGIRSGANVLTF
D: NA
J: TRBJ2-6
V: TRBV7-3
size: NA

DNA: TGCAGCACGGGGTACTCCATGAACACTGAAGCTTTCTTT
CDR3: CSTGYSMNTEAFF
D: NA
J: TRBJ1-1
V: TRBV29-1
size: NA

DNA: TGTGCCAGCTCACCTTCTTCCTACGAGCAGTACTTC
CDR3: CASSPSSYEQYF
D: NA
J: TRBJ2-7
V: TRBV18
size: few

DNA: TGTGCCAGCAGCTTAGGTCCCGGGACTAGCGGACCCCAAGAGACCCAGTACTTC
CDR3: CASSLGPGTSGPQETQYF
D: TRBD2
J: TRBJ2-5
V: TRBV11-2
size: few

DNA: TGTGCCAGCCAACCCGGGGTGAGCTCCTACAATGAGCAGTTCTTC
CDR3: CASQPGVSSYNEQFF
D: NA
J: TRBJ2-1
V: TRBV7-9
size: NA